Sequencing of this T cell receptor (beta chain) was carried out in a study of a mutant IDH1 vaccine in newly diagnosed glioma. Study-wide background: Vaccine administration was initiated 4-6 weeks following radiotherapy alone, or with temozolomide cycles. Earlier therapy was either radiotherapy, temozolomide, or both, and most got both. Visit V12 happened at week 35; visit V13 happened at week 47.

This CDR3 spans 12 amino acids. Germline V gene sequence: CDR1 LGHNA, CDR2 YSLEER. V gave up 4 bases and J gave up 0 bases, with 2 bases separating them. This clone was seen once. The antigen is undetermined. Described time point: week 35, safety follow-up. Doses comprised 300 ug of mutant IDH1 20-mer peptide each, plus topical imiquimod. New astrocytomas of WHO grade 3 or 4 that were IDH1-mutant and ATRX-lost were found in the donors. Generated by immunoSEQ multiplex PCR, the TCRdb table keeps only in-frame clones and is missing some. The table lists about 60,000 clones, around 81% of them singletons. This specimen consisted of PBMCs, obtained from a glioma patient whose treatment included an IDH1 peptide vaccine. This clonotype was obtained from a man in his forties with glioma. The chain combines TRBV4-3 with TRBJ2-3; D gene unclear. In nucleotides, the CDR3 is TGCGCCAGCAGCCTTAGCACAGATACGCAGTATTTT. It encodes CASSLSTDTQYF.